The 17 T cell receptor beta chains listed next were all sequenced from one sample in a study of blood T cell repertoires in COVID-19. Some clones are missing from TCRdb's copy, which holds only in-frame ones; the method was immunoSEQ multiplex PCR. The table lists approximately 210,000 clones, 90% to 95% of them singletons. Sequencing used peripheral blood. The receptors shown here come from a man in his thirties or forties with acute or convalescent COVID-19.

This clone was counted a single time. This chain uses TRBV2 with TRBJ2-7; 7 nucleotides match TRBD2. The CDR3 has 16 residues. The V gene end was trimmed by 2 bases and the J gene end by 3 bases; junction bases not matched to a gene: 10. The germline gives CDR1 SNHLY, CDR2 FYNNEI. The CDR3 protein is CASSEWGGSRRYEQYF. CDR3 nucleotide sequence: TGTGCCAGCAGTGAATGGGGCGGGAGTAGGCGCTACGAGCAGTACTTC.

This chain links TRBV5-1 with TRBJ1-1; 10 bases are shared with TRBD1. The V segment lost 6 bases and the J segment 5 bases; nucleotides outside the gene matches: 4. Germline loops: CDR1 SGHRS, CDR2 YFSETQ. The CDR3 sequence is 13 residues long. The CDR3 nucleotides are TGCGCCAGCATCGGACAGGGGGGAACTGAAGCTTTCTTT. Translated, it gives CASIGQGGTEAFF. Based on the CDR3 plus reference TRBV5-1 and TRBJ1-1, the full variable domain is KAGVTQTPRYLIKTRGQQVTLSCSPISGHRSVSWYQQTPGQGLQFLFEYFSETQRNKGNFPGRFSGRQFSNSRSEMNVSTLELGDSALYLCASIGQGGTEAFFGQGTRLTVV.

CDR3 sequence reads: CASIAGPGTGELFF. Written as DNA, the CDR3 is TGTGCCAGCATAGCGGGTCCCGGAACCGGGGAGCTGTTTTTT. The rearrangement links TRBV2 to TRBJ2-2; 7 bases align to TRBD2. Germline-derived CDR1 and CDR2 are SNHLY and FYNNEI. Trimming cost V 7 bases and J 5 bases; bases outside gene matches: 7. The CDR3 is 14 residues long.

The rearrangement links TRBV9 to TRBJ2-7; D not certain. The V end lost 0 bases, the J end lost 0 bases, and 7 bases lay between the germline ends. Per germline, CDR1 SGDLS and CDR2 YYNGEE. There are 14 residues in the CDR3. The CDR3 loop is CASSVVGSSYEQYF. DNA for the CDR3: TGTGCCAGCAGCGTAGTTGGCAGCTCCTACGAGCAGTACTTC.

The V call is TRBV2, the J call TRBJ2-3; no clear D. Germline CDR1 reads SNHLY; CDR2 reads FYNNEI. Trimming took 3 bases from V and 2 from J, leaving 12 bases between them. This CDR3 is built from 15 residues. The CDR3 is CASSEVKDFTDTQYF. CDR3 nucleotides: TGTGCCAGCAGTGAGGTCAAAGACTTCACAGATACGCAGTATTTT.

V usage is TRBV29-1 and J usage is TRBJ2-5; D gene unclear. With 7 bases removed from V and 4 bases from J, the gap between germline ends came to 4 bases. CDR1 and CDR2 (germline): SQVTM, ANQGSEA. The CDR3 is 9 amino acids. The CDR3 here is CSAGETQYF. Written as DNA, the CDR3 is TGCAGCGCCGGAGAGACCCAGTACTTC.

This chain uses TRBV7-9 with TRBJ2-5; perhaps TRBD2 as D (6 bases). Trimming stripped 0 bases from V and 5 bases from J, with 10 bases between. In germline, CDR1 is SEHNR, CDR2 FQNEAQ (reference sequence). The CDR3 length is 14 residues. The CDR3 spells CASSLAIGGETQYF. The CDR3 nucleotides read TGTGCCAGCAGCTTAGCAATTGGGGGGGAGACCCAGTACTTC.

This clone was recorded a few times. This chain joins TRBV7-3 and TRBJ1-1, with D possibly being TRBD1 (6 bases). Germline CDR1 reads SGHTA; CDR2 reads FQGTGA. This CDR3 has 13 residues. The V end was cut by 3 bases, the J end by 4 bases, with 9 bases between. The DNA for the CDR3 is TGTGCCAGCAGCTTCGGGACAATCACTGAAGCTTTCTTT. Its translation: CASSFGTITEAFF. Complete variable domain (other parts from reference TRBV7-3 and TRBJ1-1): GAGVSQTPSNKVTEKGKYVELRCDPISGHTALYWYRQSLGQGPEFLIYFQGTGAADDSGLPNDRFFAVRPEGSVSTLKIQRTERGDSAVYLCASSFGTITEAFFGQGTRLTVV.

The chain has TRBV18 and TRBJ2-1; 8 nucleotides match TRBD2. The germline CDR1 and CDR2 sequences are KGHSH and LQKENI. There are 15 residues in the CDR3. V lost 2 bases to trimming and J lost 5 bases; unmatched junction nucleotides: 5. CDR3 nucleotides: TGTGCCAGCTCACCAGCGGCGGGAGGAGACAATGAGCAGTTCTTC. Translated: CASSPAAGGDNEQFF.

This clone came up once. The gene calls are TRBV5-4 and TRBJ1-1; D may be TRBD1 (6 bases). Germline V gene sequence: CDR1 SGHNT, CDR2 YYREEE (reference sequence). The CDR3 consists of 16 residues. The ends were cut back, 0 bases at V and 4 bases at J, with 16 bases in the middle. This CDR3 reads CASSLGSGSGATEAFF. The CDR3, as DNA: TGTGCCAGCAGCTTGGGGTCGGGCTCAGGGGCCACTGAAGCTTTCTTT.

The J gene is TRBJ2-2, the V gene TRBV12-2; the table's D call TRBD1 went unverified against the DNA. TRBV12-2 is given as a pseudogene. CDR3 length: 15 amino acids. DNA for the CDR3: TGTGCAAGTAGTGGACAGGGCGCGAACACCGGGGAGCTGTTTTTT. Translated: CASSGQGANTGELFF.

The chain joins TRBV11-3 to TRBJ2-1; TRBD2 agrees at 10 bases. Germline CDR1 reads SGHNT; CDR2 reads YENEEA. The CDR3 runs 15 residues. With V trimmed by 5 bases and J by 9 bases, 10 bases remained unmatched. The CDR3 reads CASSGSASGRGEQFF. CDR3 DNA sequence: TGTGCCAGCAGCGGCAGTGCAAGCGGGAGGGGTGAGCAGTTCTTC.

CDR3 bases: TGCAGCGTTGCCACGACAGTAAGGGAGACCCAGTACTTC. Translation: CSVATTVRETQYF. J is TRBJ2-5 and V is TRBV29-1, with D possibly matching TRBD1 (5 bases). The CDR3 runs 13 residues. Trimming removed 4 bases at V and 5 bases at J, with 14 bases between. In germline, CDR1 is SQVTM, CDR2 ANQGSEA.

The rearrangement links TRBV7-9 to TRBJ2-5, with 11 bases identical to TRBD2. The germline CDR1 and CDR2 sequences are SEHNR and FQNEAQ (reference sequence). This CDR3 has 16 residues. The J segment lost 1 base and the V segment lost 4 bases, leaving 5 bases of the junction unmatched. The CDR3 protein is CASSSLAGGVQETQYF. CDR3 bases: TGTGCCAGCAGCTCTTTAGCGGGAGGGGTCCAAGAGACCCAGTACTTC.

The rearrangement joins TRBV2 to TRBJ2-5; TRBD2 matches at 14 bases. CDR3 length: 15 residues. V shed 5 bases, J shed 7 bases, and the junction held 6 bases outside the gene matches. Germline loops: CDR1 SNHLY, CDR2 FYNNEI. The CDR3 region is CASSQTSGGGRTQYF. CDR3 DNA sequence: TGTGCCAGCAGTCAGACTAGCGGGGGGGGTCGGACCCAGTACTTC.

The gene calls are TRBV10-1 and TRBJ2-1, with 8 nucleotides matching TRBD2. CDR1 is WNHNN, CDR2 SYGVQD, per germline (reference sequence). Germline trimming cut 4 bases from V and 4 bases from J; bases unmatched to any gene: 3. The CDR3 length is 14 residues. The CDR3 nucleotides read TGCGCCAGCAGTGCTAGCGGGCTGTACAATGAGCAGTTCTTC. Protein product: CASSASGLYNEQFF.

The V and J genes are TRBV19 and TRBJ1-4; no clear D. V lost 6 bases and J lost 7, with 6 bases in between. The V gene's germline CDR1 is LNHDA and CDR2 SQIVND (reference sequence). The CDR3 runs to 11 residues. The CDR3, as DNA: TGTGCCAGTAGGGCAGGTGAAAAACTGTTTTTT. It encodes CASRAGEKLFF. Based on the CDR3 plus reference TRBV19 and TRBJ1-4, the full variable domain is DGGITQSPKYLFRKEGQNVTLSCEQNLNHDAMYWYRQDPGQGLRLIYYSQIVNDFQKGDIAEGYSVSREKKESFPLTVTSAQKNPTAFYLCASRAGEKLFFGSGTQLSVL.